The sample holds one count of the clone carrying this T cell receptor beta chain. This sample was taken from a study of T-cell reconstitution after alpha-beta-depleted transplantation in children. Trimming removed 5 bases from V and 2 bases from J; junction bases left unmatched: 12. The CDR3 covers 16 residues. A library of TCRbeta sequences, prepared with unique molecular identifiers, was generated. TCRdb reprocessed the PCR reads with MiXCR, giving one entry per CDR3 protein. Found here are a few hundred thousand distinct CDR3 sequences, around 12% of them singletons; the top ten hold over 5.5%. The TCR sequence derives from a human donor who donated a stem cell graft to a child with combined immunodeficiency. The sequenced sample was PBMCs from the stem cell graft donor, obtained from the stem cell graft. The chain has TRBV12-3 or TRBV12-4 and TRBJ2-7, with 7 bases identical to TRBD2. CDR3 sequence reads: CASSPDSGSLTYEQYF. The CDR3 DNA sequence: TGTGCCAGCAGTCCTGATAGCGGGTCGTTAACCTACGAGCAGTACTTC.